The source of this T cell receptor (beta chain) is a study of T cells in Graves' hyperthyroidism and ophthalmopathy. Whole-study findings and limits: By a 13 V-J model, ophthalmopathy was set apart from stable hyperthyroidism.

CDR1 is KGHSH and CDR2 is LQKENI in the germline V gene. The CDR3 has 12 residues. Between the trimmed V and J ends, which lost 0 bases and 6 bases, there was a span of 5 bases. This clonotype was counted many times. Its antigen is still unknown. Patients were excluded because of uncontrolled infection, other autoimmune disease, pregnancy or lactation. The blood was taken when hyperthyroidism was first diagnosed, before any ophthalmopathy symptoms showed up. TCR beta CDR3 regions were amplified from RNA transcripts. RT-PCR in the first round (using the HTBI primer set) targeted the TCR CDR3. In TCRdb, the multiplex PCR reads were re-called with MiXCR into one record per CDR3 protein. The table has 300,000 to 450,000 distinct CDR3 sequences, less than 15% seen once.

The chain carries TRBV18 and TRBJ1-1; unclear D gene. The sample consisted of blood. The sequence derives from a man aged 30-40 years with Graves' hyperthyroidism that later progressed to Graves' ophthalmopathy. This CDR3 reads CASSPPTSEAFF. The CDR3 coding sequence is TGTGCCAGCTCACCACCGACGTCTGAAGCTTTCTTT.